This is a list of T cell receptor beta chains from one sample in a study of blood T cells in healthy people across ages. TCRdb re-called the 5' RACE reads through MiXCR, storing one row per CDR3 protein. The sample shows 650,000 to 1,000,000 distinct CDR3 sequences, about 47% of them seen only once. The sample comprised blood. The receptors were gathered from a man older than 75 in good health. CDR3s include the opening cysteine and the closing phenylalanine or tryptophan. The D gene is left open where the match is weak. Size values are once, few and many counts, or a class for expanded clones, and some rows have none.

TRBJ2-5 few TRBV7-9 . TGTGCCAGCAGTCGCATCGGGGAGACCCAGTACTTC CASSRIGETQYF
TRBJ2-7 many TRBV7-9 TRBD2 TGTGCCAGCAGCCGGGGAACTAGCGGGAGGGGCGAGCAGTACTTC CASSRGTSGRGEQYF
TRBJ1-1 few TRBV29-1 . TGCAGCGCATCAAACGTGGACGCTGAAGCTTTCTTT CSASNVDAEAFF
TRBJ2-1 . TRBV5-1 . TGCGCCAGCTCGACCGGACACCAGGAATACGAGCAGTTCTTC CASSTGHQEYEQFF
TRBJ2-7 few TRBV10-1 TRBD2 TGCGCCAGCAAGGCTAGCGGAGGGAGCTACGAGCAGTACTTC CASKASGGSYEQYF
TRBJ2-1 few TRBV24-1 . TGTGCCACCAGTGGTGCTTCTAGCTCCTACAATGAGCAGTTCTTC CATSGASSSYNEQFF
TRBJ2-2 . TRBV29-1 TRBD1 TGCAGCGTTGCCATAGGGGCAGGGGGCTATACCGGGGAGCTGTTTTTT CSVAIGAGGYTGELFF
TRBJ2-7 . TRBV20-1 . TGCAGTGTTAGAGATTTGGGGAGCTACGAGCAGTACTTC CSVRDLGSYEQYF
TRBJ2-5 . TRBV12-3/TRBV12-4 . TGTGCCAGCAGCCCAGGGCAAACATCCCCCGGGCGGTACTTC CASSPGQTSPGRYF
TRBJ1-2 . TRBV25-1 TRBD1 TGTGCCAGCAGTGAAACAGCCCCCCACAGGGGGGAGGGCTACACCTTC CASSETAPHRGEGYTF
TRBJ1-2 many TRBV18 . TGTGCCAGCTCACCCCTCGGGGGTGCGGACTATGGCTACACCTTC CASSPLGGADYGYTF
TRBJ1-2 . TRBV5-1 . TGCGCCAGCAGGCCGGACCTACTAGGGGGCTACACCTTC CASRPDLLGGYTF
TRBJ2-2 . TRBV11-2 . TGTGCCAGCAGCCTTTCCTCGGGGGGCGGAACCGGGGAGCTGTTTTTT CASSLSSGGGTGELFF
TRBJ1-4 few TRBV12-3/TRBV12-4 . TGTGCCAGCAGCGAAGCCCGTACAACTAATGAAAAACTGTTTTTT CASSEARTTNEKLFF
TRBJ2-7 . TRBV3-1 . TGTGCCAGCAGCCAATGGGGGGCGGGAACCTACGAGCAGTACTTC CASSQWGAGTYEQYF
TRBJ2-2 once TRBV12-3/TRBV12-4 TRBD1 TGTGCCAGCAGTAGGGGACAGGTGGACACCGGGGAGCTGTTTTTT CASSRGQVDTGELFF
TRBJ2-3 once TRBV29-1 . TGCAGCGTACCCCTACCTAGCACAGATACGCAGTATTTT CSVPLPSTDTQYF
TRBJ1-2 once TRBV5-6 . TGTGCCAGCAGCACAACCGGACAAGGCTACACCTTC CASSTTGQGYTF
TRBJ2-6 . TRBV9 . TGTGCCAGCAGCGTAGCTTCAGGGAAGTCTACTGGGGCCAACGTCCTGACTTTC CASSVASGKSTGANVLTF
TRBJ2-5 . TRBV3-1 TRBD2 TGTGCCAGCAGCCATTATAGCGGGAGAAAGTTCAATGAGCAGTACTTC CASSHYSGRKFNEQYF
TRBJ2-1 . TRBV3-1 TRBD2 TGTGCCAGCAGCCAAGAAGCGGGAGGCCCGTCCTACAATGAGCAGTTCTTC CASSQEAGGPSYNEQFF
TRBJ2-1 . TRBV29-1 TRBD2 TGCAGCGTTGACACAGCGGGAGTGATCAATGAGCAGTTCTTC CSVDTAGVINEQFF
TRBJ2-1 . TRBV5-1 . TGCGCCAGCAGCTTTAAGGCTAGCAACAATGAGCAGTTCTTC CASSFKASNNEQFF
TRBJ2-2 . TRBV7-2 TRBD2 TGTGCCAGCAGCTTACTAGCGGGAGGGAACACCGGGGAGCTGTTTTTT CASSLLAGGNTGELFF
TRBJ2-5 . TRBV7-9 TRBD1 TGTGCCGGCAGCTTAGCCGGACAGGGCCCAGAGACCCAGTACTTC CAGSLAGQGPETQYF
TRBJ2-5 . TRBV20-1 . TGCAGTGCAAGTCCCCTGCGGAACAGCCAAGAGACCCAGTACTTC CSASPLRNSQETQYF
TRBJ2-1 . TRBV9 . TGTGCCAGCAGCGGAGTTCCCGACCATGGGCAGTTCTTC CASSGVPDHGQFF
TRBJ2-7 . TRBV29-1 . TGCAGCGTCGTGCCCGGGACGCCGAGCTACGAGCAGTACTTC CSVVPGTPSYEQYF
TRBJ2-5 . TRBV7-9 . TGTGCCAGCAGCCCTATCAGACCACAGGGAGGAGAGACCCAGTACTTC CASSPIRPQGGETQYF
TRBJ2-7 . TRBV29-1 . TGCAGCGCAACGTTAACCTACGAGCAGTACTTC CSATLTYEQYF
TRBJ1-1 few TRBV11-3 . TGTGCCAGCAGCTTTGGGGAAGCTTTCTTT CASSFGEAFF
TRBJ2-3 . TRBV7-2 TRBD2 TGTGCCAGCAGCTTACAAGGTGGGAGGGGTACAGATACGCAGTATTTT CASSLQGGRGTDTQYF
TRBJ2-1 . TRBV2 . TGTGCCAGCAGTGAAGCTGGGACCTATGAGCAGTTCTTC CASSEAGTYEQFF
TRBJ2-1 many TRBV7-2 TRBD2 TGTGCCAGCAGCTTATTCACTAGCGGGAGAGGAGAGCAGTTCTTC CASSLFTSGRGEQFF
TRBJ2-4 . TRBV2 TRBD2 TGTGCCAGCAGTGGACTAGCGGGAGGCAATGAGCAGTACTTC CASSGLAGGNEQYF
TRBJ2-2 many TRBV29-1 TRBD1 TGCAGCGTAGCAGGACAGGGGTTCTTCAACACCGGGGAGCTGTTTTTT CSVAGQGFFNTGELFF
TRBJ2-7 few TRBV7-2 . TGTGCCAGCAGCTCACGTCCCGGGACACCCTACGAGCAGTACTTC CASSSRPGTPYEQYF
TRBJ2-6 . TRBV6-5 . TGTGCCAGCAGTTACTCGATCATGGGTGGTGGGGCCAACGTCCTGACTTTC CASSYSIMGGGANVLTF
TRBJ2-7 . TRBV20-1 . TGCAGTGCCTCTAGTCGCTCCTACGAGCAGTACTTC CSASSRSYEQYF
TRBJ2-7 few TRBV5-1 TRBD2 TGCGCCAGCAATAGCGGGAGCTCCTACGAGCAGTACTTC CASNSGSSYEQYF
TRBJ1-5 . TRBV28 . TGTGCCAGCAGTTTTCCTGGGTTTGGGGATCAGCCCCAGCATTTT CASSFPGFGDQPQHF
TRBJ2-3 . TRBV20-1 . TGCAGTGCTCCTCGTTTTGGGGGTGCAGATACGCAGTATTTT CSAPRFGGADTQYF
TRBJ2-5 few TRBV5-1 TRBD2 TGCGCCAGCAGCTTTGAGGGACTAGCGGGAGGAGAGACCCAGTACTTC CASSFEGLAGGETQYF
TRBJ2-2 . TRBV12-3/TRBV12-4 TRBD2 TGTGCCAGCAGTCCTAGCGGGAGGAGGAACGGGGAGCTGTTTTTT CASSPSGRRNGELFF
TRBJ1-1 . TRBV5-1 TRBD1 TGCGCCAGCAGCCTCCGGGACAGGTCCTACACTGAAGCTTTCTTT CASSLRDRSYTEAFF
TRBJ2-5 . TRBV13 . TGTGCCAGCAGCCAGGGGACGGGTATCCTCCAAGAGACCCAGTACTTC CASSQGTGILQETQYF
TRBJ2-5 . TRBV6-6 TRBD2 TGTGTCAGCAGTACTCCTACCGGGAGGAAAGAGACCCAGTACTTC CVSSTPTGRKETQYF
TRBJ2-4 . TRBV28 TRBD1 TGTGCCAGCAGCGACGCCGGGACAGATGGGAACATTCAGTACTTC CASSDAGTDGNIQYF
TRBJ2-7 . TRBV6-6 . TGTGCCAGCAGTTACTCGACCGGGCGGGGTACCTACGAGCAGTACTTC CASSYSTGRGTYEQYF
TRBJ1-4 . TRBV29-1 . TGCAGCGTTGGACAGATTAATGAAAAACTGTTTTTT CSVGQINEKLFF
TRBJ2-3 few TRBV30 . TGTGCCTGGAGAGAAAGCACAGATACGCAGTATTTT CAWRESTDTQYF
TRBJ2-1 few TRBV7-2 TRBD2 TGTGCCAGCAGCTTAGTGGGACTACAAAATGAGCAGTTCTTC CASSLVGLQNEQFF
TRBJ2-3 . TRBV5-1 TRBD2 TGCGCCAGCAGCTCCGGGACTAGCGGGTGGGGAGATACGCAGTATTTT CASSSGTSGWGDTQYF
TRBJ1-6 once TRBV7-8 . TGTGCCTGCAGCTTCTGGGGACGATCACCCCTCCACTTT CACSFWGRSPLHF
TRBJ2-1 few TRBV10-3 . TGTGCCATCAGTGAGTCTCTGATTAGCCGACGATACAATGAGCAGTTCTTC CAISESLISRRYNEQFF
TRBJ1-1 . TRBV20-1 . TGCAGTACTTACTTGAACACTGAAGCTTTCTTT CSTYLNTEAFF
TRBJ2-7 once TRBV5-1 TRBD2 TGCGCCAGCAGCTTGACGGCCGGGCGGGGGAGAACCTACGAGCAGTACTTC CASSLTAGRGRTYEQYF
TRBJ2-7 . TRBV7-6 TRBD1 TGTGCCAGCAGCTTCCTCGGACAGGGCGACGAGCAGTACTTC CASSFLGQGDEQYF
TRBJ2-3 . TRBV5-1 TRBD2 TGCGCCAGCAGCTCCTCAGCGGGAGGCCTAACAGATACGCAGTATTTT CASSSSAGGLTDTQYF
TRBJ1-1 . TRBV11-3 TRBD1 TGTGCCAGCAGCCCACAGGGGGCGAACACTGAAGCTTTCTTT CASSPQGANTEAFF